This T cell receptor (beta chain) is from a study of T cells in Graves' hyperthyroidism and ophthalmopathy. Whole-study findings and limits: Ophthalmopathy onset followed model prediction by a median approximately 7 months.

This clonotype was seen many times. Its antigen remains unknown. V shed 0 bases, J shed 8 bases, and the junction held 3 bases outside the gene matches. Germline CDR1 and CDR2: SGHRS and YFSETQ. The CDR3 consists of 15 residues. Regions amplified from RNA transcripts were the TCR beta CDR3 regions. The TCR CDR3 was amplified in a first-round RT-PCR using the HTBI primer set. TCRdb recomputed calls from the multiplex PCR reads with MiXCR, one row per CDR3 protein. The top ten hold under 8.5% of the sample, which has 660,000 or so distinct CDR3 sequences, roughly 45% seen once. This sequence joins TRBV5-1 and TRBJ1-6; TRBD1 matches 9 bases. The sequenced sample consisted of peripheral blood or thyroid tissue (not recorded which). The origin of this receptor is an adult man with Graves' disease, either hyperthyroidism or ophthalmopathy (not recorded which). CDR3 in amino acids: CASSLAWTGDSPLHF. The CDR3 coding sequence is TGCGCCAGCAGCTTGGCTTGGACAGGGGATTCACCCCTCCACTTT.